A single sample is the source of the 10 T cell receptor beta chains below, sequenced in a study of T cell clonotyping in hematopoietic cell transplantation. Clones were sequenced by immunoSEQ multiplex PCR, and TCRdb holds only the in-frame ones, with some missing. The sample has some 10,000 clones, 80% to 95% seen once; the top ten hold 0.79%. The sample was peripheral blood mononuclear cells. All receptors come from a woman between 50 and 59 years old in good health. Some clones in this sample may be carry-over from other donors' samples.

The V gene is TRBV5-5, the J gene TRBJ2-5; TRBD1 agrees at 7 bases. The CDR3 has 14 amino acids. After removal of 3 bases from V and 3 bases from J, the junction contained 5 bases not matched to a gene. Germline CDR1 reads SGHKS; CDR2 reads YYEKEE (reference sequence). The CDR3 loop reads CASSSRQGEETQYF. The CDR3 DNA reads TGTGCCAGCAGCTCTAGACAGGGAGAAGAGACCCAGTACTTC.

The CDR3 DNA follows: TGTGCCAGCAGTTCAACAGATACGCAGTATTTT. Its translation is CASSSTDTQYF. The gene calls are TRBV6-6 and TRBJ2-3; D gene unclear. Germline V gene data show CDR1 as MNHNY and CDR2 as SVGAGI (reference sequence). V dropped 4 bases and J dropped 3 bases, with 2 bases sitting between them. This CDR3 is built from 11 residues.

The V call is TRBV2, the J call TRBJ1-2; tentatively, D is TRBD1 (6 bases). The germline V and J ends were trimmed by 6 bases and 3 bases, with 11 bases remaining between them. The CDR3 is made up of 13 amino acids. Germline V gene data show CDR1 as SNHLY and CDR2 as FYNNEI. This chain's CDR3 is CASRQGPHYGYTF. The CDR3, as DNA: TGTGCCAGCAGACAGGGCCCTCACTATGGCTACACCTTC.

This chain connects TRBV2 to TRBJ1-5; tentatively, D is TRBD1 (5 bases). The V and J ends lost 4 bases and 4 bases respectively, with 5 bases between them. The length of the CDR3 is 12 residues. Germline V gives CDR1 SNHLY, CDR2 FYNNEI. The CDR3 DNA sequence: TGTGCCAGCAGTGGGGGGAATCAGCCCCAGCATTTT. Protein product: CASSGGNQPQHF.

The chain recombines TRBV5-1 with TRBJ2-5, with TRBD1 matching 11 bases. CDR3 length: 16 residues. The germline V gene has CDR1 SGHRS and CDR2 YFSETQ. The V segment lost 2 bases and the J segment 4 bases; nucleotides outside the gene matches: 7. For the CDR3, the DNA is TGCGCCAGCAGCTTTTTTCCGGGACAGGGGGGAGAGACCCAGTACTTC. Translated, it gives CASSFFPGQGGETQYF.

V is TRBV9 and J is TRBJ2-6; D remains unclear. The CDR3 runs to 13 residues. The V gene lost 7 bases and the J gene lost 1 base, with 6 bases spanning the gap. Germline V gene data show CDR1 as SGDLS and CDR2 as YYNGEE. For the CDR3, the DNA is TGTGCCAGCGGTAAATCTGGGGCCAACGTCCTGACTTTC. As protein: CASGKSGANVLTF.

V usage is TRBV19 and J usage is TRBJ1-2; a possible D gene is TRBD1 (5 bases). Germline assignment: CDR1 LNHDA and CDR2 SQIVND (reference sequence). The V end lost 2 bases, the J end lost 7 bases, and 11 bases lay between the germline ends. The CDR3 runs to 13 residues. CDR3 loop: CASSIRRASGYTF. CDR3 in DNA: TGTGCCAGTAGTATACGCAGGGCGAGTGGCTACACCTTC.

The chain uses TRBV5-6 and TRBJ2-2; D remains ambiguous. The CDR3 is 14 amino acids. Germline V gene sequence: CDR1 SGHDT, CDR2 YYEEEE. Between the trimmed V and J ends, which lost 4 bases and 5 bases, there was a span of 12 bases. CDR3 sequence (DNA): TGTGCCAGCAGCCCTCACCTGCTTACCGGGGAGCTGTTTTTT. Translation gives CASSPHLLTGELFF.

The CDR3 region is CASSQVDFSYNEQFF. Here the CDR3 DNA reads TGTGCCAGCAGCCAAGTCGACTTTTCCTACAATGAGCAGTTCTTC. This chain connects TRBV14 to TRBJ2-1; D ambiguous. V lost 1 base and J 1 base, leaving 8 bases between the germline ends. Germline V gene lookup returns CDR1 SGHDN and CDR2 FVKESK. The CDR3 has 15 amino acids.

The genes are TRBV5-1 and TRBJ1-6; D perhaps matches TRBD1 (5 bases). V was trimmed by 4 bases and J by 7 bases, leaving 39 bases between them. The length of the CDR3 is 23 residues. Germline values: CDR1 SGHRS, CDR2 YFSETQ. The CDR3 DNA sequence: TGCGCCAGCAGCGGAAGGTGGGACCTCGAACCGGTGCGGGTCCGTAAGGCAAATTCACCCCTCCACTTT. This translates into CASSGRWDLEPVRVRKANSPLHF.